This T cell receptor beta chain was identified during a study of blood T cell repertoires in COVID-19. Sequencing was performed with immunoSEQ multiplex PCR; in TCRdb, only in-frame clones are kept and a portion is missing. The sample holds 200,000 to 300,000 clones, nearly 95% seen once. The receptor comes from a man younger than 40 with COVID-19, enrolled during active disease. The specimen sequenced was peripheral blood.

CDR3 bases: TGTGCCAGCAGCCAAGATCCGGGGAGGGACGGGGGCTACACCTTC. It specifies CASSQDPGRDGGYTF. The chain links TRBV4-2 to TRBJ1-2, with D possibly matching TRBD1 (5 bases). Germline-derived CDR1 and CDR2 are LGHNA and YNFKEQ. The V end was cut by 0 bases, the J end by 8 bases, with 16 bases between. The CDR3 loop spans 15 amino acids.